A selection of T cell receptor beta chains follows, all from one sample in a study of T-cell reconstitution after alpha-beta-depleted transplantation in children. TCRdb processed the PCR reads anew with MiXCR; each CDR3 protein has one entry. This table holds a few hundred thousand distinct CDR3 sequences, 11% found once. Source: PBMCs from the stem cell graft donor, taken from the stem cell graft. These receptors all stem from a human donor who donated a stem cell graft to a child with acute myeloid leukemia. Both conserved end residues are part of each CDR3. Each record gives: J gene, CDR3 length, V gene, clone size, D gene, CDR3 protein, CDR3 DNA. D genes are given only for firm matches. Expanded clones get a size class; other rows say once, few or many, or leave the size out.

>TRBJ2-7|15|TRBV20-1|-|TRBD2
CSAGLAGGRYYEQYF
TGCAGTGCCGGACTAGCGGGAGGGCGGTACTACGAGCAGTACTTC
>TRBJ2-5|18|TRBV11-1|-|-
CASSLNGLRGDIRETQYF
TGTGCCAGCAGCTTAAACGGGTTGAGAGGGGATATCAGGGAGACCCAGTACTTC
>TRBJ2-3|15|TRBV5-1|-|TRBD2
CASSLLAQRTDTQYF
TGCGCCAGCAGCTTACTAGCGCAACGCACAGATACGCAGTATTTT
>TRBJ2-5|17|TRBV5-1|few|TRBD2
CASSLGLAGESGETQYF
TGCGCCAGCAGCTTGGGACTAGCGGGGGAATCCGGAGAGACCCAGTACTTC
>TRBJ2-5|13|TRBV29-1|-|TRBD1
CSVDGQVQETQYF
TGCAGCGTCGATGGACAGGTCCAAGAGACCCAGTACTTC
>TRBJ2-3|15|TRBV12-3/TRBV12-4|few|-
CASSSTQGLTDTQYF
TGTGCCAGCAGTTCGACCCAGGGGCTCACAGATACGCAGTATTTT
>TRBJ2-1|9|TRBV21-1|few|-
CASPRKQFF
TGTGCCAGCCCTAGGAAGCAGTTCTTC
>TRBJ2-2|15|TRBV6-5|many|-
CASSYRAGTPGELFF
TGTGCCAGCAGTTACAGGGCGGGGACCCCCGGGGAGCTGTTTTTT
>TRBJ2-6|16|TRBV4-2|many|TRBD1
CASSQPTGAGANVLTF
TGTGCCAGCAGCCAACCGACAGGGGCCGGGGCCAACGTCCTGACTTTC
>TRBJ2-1|15|TRBV28|-|-
CASSWVPTPPNEQFF
TGTGCCAGCAGTTGGGTCCCGACCCCACCCAATGAGCAGTTCTTC
>TRBJ2-5|15|TRBV18|few|TRBD2
CASSPRAGGQETQYF
TGTGCCAGCTCACCACGAGCGGGAGGCCAAGAGACCCAGTACTTC
>TRBJ2-6|12|TRBV20-1|few|-
CSAGSGANVLTF
TGCAGTGCTGGATCTGGGGCCAACGTCCTGACTTTC
>TRBJ2-1|15|TRBV10-3|-|TRBD1
CAISEHGQENNEQFF
TGTGCCATCAGTGAGCACGGACAGGAGAACAATGAGCAGTTCTTC
>TRBJ2-3|15|TRBV6-5|many|TRBD1
CASSYLQGGTDTQYF
TGTGCCAGCAGTTACTTACAGGGGGGCACAGATACGCAGTATTTT
>TRBJ1-2|14|TRBV11-2|few|-
CASSLLRDDPGYTF
TGTGCCAGCAGCCTACTACGGGACGATCCTGGCTACACCTTC
>TRBJ1-6|13|TRBV7-7|few|TRBD1
CAVGQEINSPLHF
TGTGCTGTGGGACAGGAGATTAATTCACCCCTCCACTTT
>TRBJ2-5|13|TRBV29-1|many|TRBD1
CSVPGQGRETQYF
TGCAGCGTCCCGGGACAGGGGAGAGAGACCCAGTACTTC
>TRBJ2-7|13|TRBV5-1|few|-
CASSWDGDYEQYF
TGCGCCAGCAGCTGGGACGGGGACTACGAGCAGTACTTC
>TRBJ2-7|15|TRBV7-2|few|TRBD1
CASSLLTGASYEQYF
TGTGCCAGCAGCTTGCTCACAGGGGCCTCCTACGAGCAGTACTTC
>TRBJ1-4|14|TRBV25-1|few|TRBD1
CASSSGTASEKLFF
TGTGCCAGCAGCTCCGGGACAGCCTCTGAAAAACTGTTTTTT
>TRBJ1-1|16|TRBV19|-|TRBD1
CASSNYRGRGDTEAFF
TGTGCCAGTAGTAATTACAGGGGGCGAGGGGACACTGAAGCTTTCTTT
>TRBJ2-3|14|TRBV12-3/TRBV12-4|many|TRBD2
CASSPQGGADTQYF
TGTGCCAGCAGTCCCCAGGGAGGGGCAGATACGCAGTATTTT
>TRBJ1-4|16|TRBV7-2|-|TRBD1
CASSLAFTGGTEKLFF
TGTGCCAGCAGCTTAGCCTTTACAGGGGGAACTGAAAAACTGTTTTTT
>TRBJ1-5|14|TRBV20-1|-|-
CSARTADPNQPQHF
TGCAGTGCTCGAACAGCTGACCCGAATCAGCCCCAGCATTTT
>TRBJ2-2|18|TRBV11-2|-|-
CASSFLPSRRGRTGELFF
TGTGCCAGCAGCTTTCTCCCGTCGCGGCGGGGGCGCACCGGGGAGCTGTTTTTT
>TRBJ2-7|14|TRBV20-1|-|TRBD2
CSAVVQLAPYEQYF
TGCAGTGCTGTCGTTCAACTAGCGCCCTACGAGCAGTACTTC
>TRBJ2-1|14|TRBV27|-|-
CASSVRPREHEQFF
TGTGCCAGCAGCGTGAGACCCAGGGAACATGAGCAGTTCTTC
>TRBJ1-1|13|TRBV3-1|-|-
CASSQGDDTEAFF
TGTGCCAGCAGCCAAGGAGATGACACTGAAGCTTTCTTT
>TRBJ1-2|16|TRBV5-5|-|-
CASSLASTVTNYGYTF
TGTGCCAGCAGCTTGGCGTCGACAGTTACTAACTATGGCTACACCTTC